This entry features one TCR beta chain sequence. Its antigen is as yet unknown. Sequencing used immunoSEQ multiplex PCR; TCRdb keeps in-frame clones, though not all of them. Among about 330,000 clones, 90% were seen once, and the ten largest hold around 5%. With 4 bases removed from V and 9 bases from J, the gap between germline ends came to 9 bases. CDR3 length equals 11 residues. In germline, CDR1 is LNHNV, CDR2 YYDKDF (reference sequence). The data derive from a study of Ad26.COV2.S vaccination and SARS-CoV-2 variants. Treatment defined: about 20 received Ad26.COV2.S at low or high dose, single or two shots; 5 received placebo; per-sample allocation not given. Specimen acquisition occurred on day 63 following the initial vaccine or placebo injection. Whole-study findings and limits: Similar non-spike TCR breadth was seen in vaccine and placebo recipients. There was reportedly substantial breadth in spike-specific CD8+ and CD4+ T cell responses after vaccination. While placebo recipients had lower spike-specific TCR breadth, vaccine recipients had more.

The V gene is TRBV15, the J gene TRBJ1-1; D is possibly TRBD1 (6 bases). The material sequenced was peripheral blood, taken in a trial of Ad26.COV2.S vaccine versus placebo. The receptor was derived from a person aged 18-65 years who received the Ad26.COV2.S COVID-19 vaccine or a placebo. The CDR3 DNA is TGTGCCACCAGCACCACAGGGCAAGCTTTCTTT. Translating gives CATSTTGQAFF. Looking up the rest from reference TRBV15 and TRBJ1-1 gives the full variable domain: DAMVIQNPRYQVTQFGKPVTLSCSQTLNHNVMYWYQQKSSQAPKLLFHYYDKDFNNEADTPDNFQSRRPNTSFCFLDIRSPGLGDTAMYLCATSTTGQAFFGQGTRLTVV.